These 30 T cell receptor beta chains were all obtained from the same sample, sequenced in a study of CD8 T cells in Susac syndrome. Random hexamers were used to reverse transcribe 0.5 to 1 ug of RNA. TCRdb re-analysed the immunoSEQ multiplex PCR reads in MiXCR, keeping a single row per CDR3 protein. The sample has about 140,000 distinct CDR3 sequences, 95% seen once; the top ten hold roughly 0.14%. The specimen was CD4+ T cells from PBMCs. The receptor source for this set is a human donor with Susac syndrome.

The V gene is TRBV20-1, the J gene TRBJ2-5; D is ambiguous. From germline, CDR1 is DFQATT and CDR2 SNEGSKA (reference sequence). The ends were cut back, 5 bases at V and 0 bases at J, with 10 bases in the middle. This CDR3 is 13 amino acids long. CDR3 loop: CSAPRVNQETQYF. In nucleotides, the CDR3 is TGCAGTGCTCCTCGAGTGAACCAAGAGACCCAGTACTTC.

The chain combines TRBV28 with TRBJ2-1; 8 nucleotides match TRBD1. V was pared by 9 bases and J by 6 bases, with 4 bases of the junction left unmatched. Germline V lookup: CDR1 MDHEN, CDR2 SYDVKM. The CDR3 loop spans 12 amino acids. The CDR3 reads CASTDRVNEQFF. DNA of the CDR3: TGTGCCAGTACGGACAGGGTCAATGAGCAGTTCTTC. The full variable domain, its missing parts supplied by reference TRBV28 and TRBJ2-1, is DVKVTQSSRYLVKRTGEKVFLECVQDMDHENMFWYRQDPGLGLRLIYFSYDVKMKEKGDIPEGYSVSREKKERFSLILESASTNQTSMYLCASTDRVNEQFFGPGTRLTVL.

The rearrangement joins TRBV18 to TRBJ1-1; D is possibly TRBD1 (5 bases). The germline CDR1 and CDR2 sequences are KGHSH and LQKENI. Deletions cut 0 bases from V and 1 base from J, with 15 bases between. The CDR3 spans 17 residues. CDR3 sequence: CASSPPVWTGGNTEAFF. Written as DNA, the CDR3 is TGTGCCAGCTCACCACCTGTCTGGACGGGGGGGAACACTGAAGCTTTCTTT.

The chain's CDR3 is CSVGGQEKTFF. CDR3 coding DNA: TGCAGCGTGGGCGGGCAGGAGAAGACTTTCTTT. The rearrangement links TRBV29-1 to TRBJ1-1; no reliable D call. Trimming cost V 6 bases and J 12 bases, with 17 bases left between them. Germline loops: CDR1 SQVTM, CDR2 ANQGSEA. CDR3 size: 11 residues.

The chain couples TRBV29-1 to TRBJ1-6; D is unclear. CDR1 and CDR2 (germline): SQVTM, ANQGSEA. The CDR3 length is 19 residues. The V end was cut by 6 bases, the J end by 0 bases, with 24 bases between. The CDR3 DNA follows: TGCAGCGTCGGAGCGGCACACAACAAAAATTACTCCTATAATTCACCCCTCCACTTT. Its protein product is CSVGAAHNKNYSYNSPLHF.

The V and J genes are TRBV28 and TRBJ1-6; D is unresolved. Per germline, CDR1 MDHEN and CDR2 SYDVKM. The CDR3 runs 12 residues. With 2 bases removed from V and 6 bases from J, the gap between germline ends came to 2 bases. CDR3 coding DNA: TGTGCCAGCAGTTTACCTAATTCACCCCTCCACTTT. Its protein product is CASSLPNSPLHF.

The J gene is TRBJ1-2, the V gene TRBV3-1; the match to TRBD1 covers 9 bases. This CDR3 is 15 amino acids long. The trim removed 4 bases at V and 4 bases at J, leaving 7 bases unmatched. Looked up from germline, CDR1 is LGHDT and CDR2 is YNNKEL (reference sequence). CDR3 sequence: CASSRGQGIGYGYTF. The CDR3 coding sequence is TGTGCCAGCAGCCGTGGACAGGGGATAGGCTATGGCTACACCTTC.

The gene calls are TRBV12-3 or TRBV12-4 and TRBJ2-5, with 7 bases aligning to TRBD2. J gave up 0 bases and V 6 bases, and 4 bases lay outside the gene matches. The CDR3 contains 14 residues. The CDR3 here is CASRMGLNQETQYF. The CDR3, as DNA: TGTGCCAGCAGAATGGGACTAAACCAAGAGACCCAGTACTTC.

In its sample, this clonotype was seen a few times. The CDR3 loop reads CASSQYHYTEAFF. CDR3 sequence (DNA): TGCGCCAGCAGCCAATACCATTACACTGAAGCTTTCTTT. The J gene is TRBJ1-1, the V gene TRBV4-3, with D uncertain. Germline CDR1 reads LGHNA; CDR2 reads YSLEER. V was shortened by 2 bases and J by 3 bases, with 7 bases between the two germline ends. The CDR3 is 13 amino acids.

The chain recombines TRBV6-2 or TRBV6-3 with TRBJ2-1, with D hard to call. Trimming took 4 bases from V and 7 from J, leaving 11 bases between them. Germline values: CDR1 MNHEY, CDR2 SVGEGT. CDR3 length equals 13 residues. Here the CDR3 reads CASSSVSGNEQFF. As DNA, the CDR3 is TGTGCCAGCAGTTCCGTGTCTGGAAATGAGCAGTTCTTC.

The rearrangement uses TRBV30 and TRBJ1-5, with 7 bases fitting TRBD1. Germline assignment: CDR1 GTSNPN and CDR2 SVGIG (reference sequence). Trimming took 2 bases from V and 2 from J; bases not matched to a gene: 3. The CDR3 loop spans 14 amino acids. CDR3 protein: CAWSSGGGNQPQHF. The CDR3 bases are TGTGCCTGGAGTTCAGGGGGAGGCAATCAGCCCCAGCATTTT.

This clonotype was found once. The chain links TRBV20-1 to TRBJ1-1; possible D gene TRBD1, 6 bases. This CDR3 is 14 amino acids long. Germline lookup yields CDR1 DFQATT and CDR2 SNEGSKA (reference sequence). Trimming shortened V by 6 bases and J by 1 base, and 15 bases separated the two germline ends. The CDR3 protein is CSAIRGNENTEAFF. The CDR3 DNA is TGCAGTGCCATCAGGGGAAACGAGAACACTGAAGCTTTCTTT.

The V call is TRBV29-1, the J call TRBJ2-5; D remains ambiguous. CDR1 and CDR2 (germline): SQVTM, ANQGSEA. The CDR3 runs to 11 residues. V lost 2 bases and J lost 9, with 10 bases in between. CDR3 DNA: TGCAGCGTTGAAATGGTAGAAGCCCAGTACTTC. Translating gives CSVEMVEAQYF.

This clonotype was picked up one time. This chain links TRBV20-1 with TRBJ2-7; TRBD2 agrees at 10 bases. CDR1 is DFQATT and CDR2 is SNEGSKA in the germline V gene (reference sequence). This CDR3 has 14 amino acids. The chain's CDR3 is CSVSSGGIPYEQYF. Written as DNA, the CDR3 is TGCAGCGTCTCTAGCGGGGGTATCCCCTACGAGCAGTACTTC.

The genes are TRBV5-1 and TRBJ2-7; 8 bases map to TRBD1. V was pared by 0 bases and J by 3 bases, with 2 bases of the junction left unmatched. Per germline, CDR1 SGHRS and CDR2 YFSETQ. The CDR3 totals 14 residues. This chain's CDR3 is CASSLDRGNYEQYF. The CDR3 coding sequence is TGCGCCAGCAGCTTGGACAGGGGGAACTACGAGCAGTACTTC.

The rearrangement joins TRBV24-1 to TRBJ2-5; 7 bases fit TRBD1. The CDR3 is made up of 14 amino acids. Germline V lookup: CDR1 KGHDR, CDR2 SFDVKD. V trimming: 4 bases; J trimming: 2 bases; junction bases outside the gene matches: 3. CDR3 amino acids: CATSDRGYQETQYF. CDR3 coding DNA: TGTGCCACCAGTGACAGGGGGTATCAAGAGACCCAGTACTTC.

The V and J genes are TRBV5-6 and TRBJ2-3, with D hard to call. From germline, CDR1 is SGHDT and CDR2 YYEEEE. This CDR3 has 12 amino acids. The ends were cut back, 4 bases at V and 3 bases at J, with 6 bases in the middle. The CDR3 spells CASSLPTDTQYF. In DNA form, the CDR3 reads TGTGCCAGCAGCCTCCCTACAGATACGCAGTATTTT. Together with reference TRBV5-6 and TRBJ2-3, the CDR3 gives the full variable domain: DAGVTQSPTHLIKTRGQQVTLRCSPKSGHDTVSWYQQALGQGPQFIFQYYEEEERQRGNFPDRFSGHQFPNYSSELNVNALLLGDSALYLCASSLPTDTQYFGPGTRLTVL.

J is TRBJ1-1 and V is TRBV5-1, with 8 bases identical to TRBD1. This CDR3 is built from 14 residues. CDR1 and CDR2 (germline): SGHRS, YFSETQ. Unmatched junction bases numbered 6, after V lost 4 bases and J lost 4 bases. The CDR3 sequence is CASSRTGQATEAFF. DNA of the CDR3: TGCGCCAGCAGCAGGACGGGACAGGCCACTGAAGCTTTCTTT.

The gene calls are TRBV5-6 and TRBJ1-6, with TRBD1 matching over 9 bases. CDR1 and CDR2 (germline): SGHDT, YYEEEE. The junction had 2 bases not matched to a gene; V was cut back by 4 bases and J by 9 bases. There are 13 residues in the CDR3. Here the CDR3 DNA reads TGTGCCAGCAGCAGGGACAGGGTTTCACCCCTCCACTTT. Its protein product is CASSRDRVSPLHF.

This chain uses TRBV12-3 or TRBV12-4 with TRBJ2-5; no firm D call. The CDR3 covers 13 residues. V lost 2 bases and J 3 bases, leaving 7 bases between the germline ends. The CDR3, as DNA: TGTGCCAGCAGTTTACCACCAGAAGAGACCCAGTACTTC. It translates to CASSLPPEETQYF.

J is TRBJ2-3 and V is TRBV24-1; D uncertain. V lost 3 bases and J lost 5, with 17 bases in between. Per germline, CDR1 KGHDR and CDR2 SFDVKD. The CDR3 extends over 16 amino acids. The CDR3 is CATSDPETGRVDTQYF. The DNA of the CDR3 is TGTGCCACCAGTGATCCCGAGACTGGAAGAGTAGATACGCAGTATTTT.

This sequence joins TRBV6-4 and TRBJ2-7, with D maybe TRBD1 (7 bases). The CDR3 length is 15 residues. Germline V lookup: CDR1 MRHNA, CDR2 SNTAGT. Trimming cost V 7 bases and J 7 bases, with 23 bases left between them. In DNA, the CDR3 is TGTGCCAGCACCCCGACAGGGCCGGCGGCGGGGGAGCAGTACTTC. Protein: CASTPTGPAAGEQYF.

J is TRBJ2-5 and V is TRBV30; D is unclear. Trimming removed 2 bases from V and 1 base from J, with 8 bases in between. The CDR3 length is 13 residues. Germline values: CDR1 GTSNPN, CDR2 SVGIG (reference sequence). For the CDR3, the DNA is TGTGCCTGGAGTCAACAACTCCAAGAGACCCAGTACTTC. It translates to CAWSQQLQETQYF. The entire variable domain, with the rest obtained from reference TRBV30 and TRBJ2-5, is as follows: SQTIHQWPATLVQPVGSPLSLECTVEGTSNPNLYWYRQAAGRGLQLLFYSVGIGQISSEVPQNLSASRPQDRQFILSSKKLLLSDSGFYLCAWSQQLQETQYFGPGTRLLVL.

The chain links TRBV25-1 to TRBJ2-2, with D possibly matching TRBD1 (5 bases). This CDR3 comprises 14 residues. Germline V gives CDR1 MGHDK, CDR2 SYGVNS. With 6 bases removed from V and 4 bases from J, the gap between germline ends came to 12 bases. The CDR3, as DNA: TGTGCCAGCAGCCCCCAGGGCAGCACCGGGGAGCTGTTTTTT. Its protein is CASSPQGSTGELFF.

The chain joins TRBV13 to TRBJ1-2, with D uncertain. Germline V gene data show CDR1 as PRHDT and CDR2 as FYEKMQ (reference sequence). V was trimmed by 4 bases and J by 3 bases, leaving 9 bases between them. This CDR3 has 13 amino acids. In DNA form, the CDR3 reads TGTGCCAGCAGCTCTACAGACGACTATGGCTACACCTTC. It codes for CASSSTDDYGYTF.

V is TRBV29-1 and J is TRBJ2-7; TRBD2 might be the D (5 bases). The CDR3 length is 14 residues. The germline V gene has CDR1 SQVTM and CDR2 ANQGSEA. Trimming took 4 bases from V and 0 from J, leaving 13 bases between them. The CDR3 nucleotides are TGCAGCGTTGGAATCGGCGGGTTCTCCTACGAGCAGTACTTC. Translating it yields CSVGIGGFSYEQYF.

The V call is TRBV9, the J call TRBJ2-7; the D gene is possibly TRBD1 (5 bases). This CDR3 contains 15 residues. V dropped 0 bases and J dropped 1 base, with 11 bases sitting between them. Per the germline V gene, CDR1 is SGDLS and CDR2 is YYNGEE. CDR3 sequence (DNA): TGTGCCAGCAGCGTAGACCAGGGTCGGTCCTACGAGCAGTACTTC. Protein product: CASSVDQGRSYEQYF.

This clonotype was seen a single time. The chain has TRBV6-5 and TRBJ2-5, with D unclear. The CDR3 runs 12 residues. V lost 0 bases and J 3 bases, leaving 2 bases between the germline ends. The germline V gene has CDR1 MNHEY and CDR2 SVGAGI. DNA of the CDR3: TGTGCCAGCAGTTACTCCAAAGAGACCCAGTACTTC. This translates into CASSYSKETQYF.

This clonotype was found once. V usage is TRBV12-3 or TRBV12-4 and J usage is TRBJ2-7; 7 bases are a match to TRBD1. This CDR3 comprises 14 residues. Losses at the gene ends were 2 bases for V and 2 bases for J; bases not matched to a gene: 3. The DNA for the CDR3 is TGTGCCAGCAGTTTATTTAGGGGGCCCTACGAGCAGTACTTC. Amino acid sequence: CASSLFRGPYEQYF.

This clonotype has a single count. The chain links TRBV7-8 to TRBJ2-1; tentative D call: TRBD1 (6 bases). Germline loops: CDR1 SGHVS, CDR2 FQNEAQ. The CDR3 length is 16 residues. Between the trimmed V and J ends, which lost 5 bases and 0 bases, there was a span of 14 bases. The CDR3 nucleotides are TGTGCCAGCAGCCGAATTACAGGGAGCTCCTACAATGAGCAGTTCTTC. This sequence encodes CASSRITGSSYNEQFF.